A single sample is the source of the 30 T cell receptor beta chains below, sequenced in a study of blood T cell repertoires in COVID-19. Sequenced by immunoSEQ multiplex PCR; TCRdb stores in-frame clones only, minus some. The table lists approximately 290,000 clones, roughly 90% of them singletons, with 0.95% to 1.3% in the top ten. Sequences were obtained from PBMCs or T cells enriched from blood (not recorded which). The origin of the receptors is a woman aged 25 to 39 who had recovered from COVID-19.

This chain joins TRBV13 and TRBJ2-1, with 8 bases identical to TRBD2. Germline assignment: CDR1 PRHDT and CDR2 FYEKMQ (reference sequence). V shed 7 bases, J shed 5 bases, and the junction held 13 bases outside the gene matches. The CDR3 contains 16 residues. CDR3 coding DNA: TGTGCCAGCAACCAGAATAGACTAGCGACAAACAATGAGCAGTTCTTC. Protein product: CASNQNRLATNNEQFF.

The genes are TRBV9 and TRBJ1-2; D remains ambiguous. The CDR3 totals 15 residues. CDR1 and CDR2 from the germline V gene are SGDLS and YYNGEE. Trimming shortened V by 1 base and J by 3 bases, and 13 bases separated the two germline ends. The CDR3 protein is CASSVSGSEDYGYTF. The CDR3 region has the DNA TGTGCCAGCAGCGTATCGGGGAGTGAAGACTATGGCTACACCTTC.

The CDR3 nucleotides read TGTGCCAGCCTCGACAGGGTGGGTGTGACCGGGGAGCTGTTTTTT. It encodes CASLDRVGVTGELFF. This sequence joins TRBV28 and TRBJ2-2; 7 bases agree with TRBD1. The CDR3 covers 15 residues. Germline assignment: CDR1 MDHEN and CDR2 SYDVKM. Unmatched junction bases numbered 11, after V lost 8 bases and J lost 5 bases. Full variable domain (missing parts from reference TRBV28 and TRBJ2-2): DVKVTQSSRYLVKRTGEKVFLECVQDMDHENMFWYRQDPGLGLRLIYFSYDVKMKEKGDIPEGYSVSREKKERFSLILESASTNQTSMYLCASLDRVGVTGELFFGEGSRLTVL.

The J gene is TRBJ2-1, the V gene TRBV18, with 9 bases identical to TRBD2. Germline CDR1 KGHSH, CDR2 LQKENI. Trimming took 2 bases from V and 9 from J; bases not matched to a gene: 8. CDR3 length equals 15 residues. In DNA form, the CDR3 reads TGTGCCAGCTCACCAAGGAGGATAGCGGGAGTTGAGCAGTTCTTC. Translating it yields CASSPRRIAGVEQFF.

This chain uses TRBV28 with TRBJ1-5; D uncertain. CDR3 size: 12 residues. Germline CDR1 MDHEN, CDR2 SYDVKM. The V end was cut by 4 bases, the J end by 8 bases, with 9 bases between. The CDR3, as DNA: TGTGCCAGCAGTTCTCAGAGGGAGCCCCAGCATTTT. This sequence encodes CASSSQREPQHF.

V is TRBV5-6 and J is TRBJ1-2; a weak D match, TRBD1 (6 bases). Germline CDR1 SGHDT, CDR2 YYEEEE. V lost 4 bases and J lost 4, with 11 bases in between. CDR3 size: 13 residues. CDR3 in amino acids: CASSPQGVYGYTF. The CDR3 coding sequence is TGTGCCAGCAGCCCACAGGGAGTCTATGGCTACACCTTC.

The V and J genes are TRBV27 and TRBJ2-7; 10 bases are a match to TRBD1. The germline V gene encodes CDR1 MNHEY and CDR2 SMNVEV (reference sequence). V was pared by 5 bases and J by 0 bases, with 4 bases of the junction left unmatched. This CDR3 spans 15 amino acids. The CDR3 DNA reads as TGTGCCAGCAGTCAGACAGGGGGCGCCTCCTACGAGCAGTACTTC. Protein sequence: CASSQTGGASYEQYF.

The chain has TRBV28 and TRBJ1-5; 7 nucleotides line up with TRBD1. The CDR3 runs to 14 residues. V lost 7 bases and J lost 3; bases outside the gene matches: 6. The germline V gene has CDR1 MDHEN and CDR2 SYDVKM. CDR3 coding DNA: TGTGCCAGCAACCTACAGGGGAACAATCAGCCCCAGCATTTT. Translated: CASNLQGNNQPQHF.

V is TRBV6-5 and J is TRBJ2-3; D is perhaps TRBD1 (6 bases). This CDR3 is 16 amino acids long. The V gene's germline CDR1 is MNHEY and CDR2 SVGAGI. V lost 0 bases and J lost 4, with 14 bases in between. CDR3 sequence reads: CASSYSGFGGADTQYF. CDR3 coding DNA: TGTGCCAGCAGTTACTCGGGGTTTGGGGGCGCAGATACGCAGTATTTT.

This sequence joins TRBV19 and TRBJ2-7; 10 bases align to TRBD2. Trimming cost V 5 bases and J 6 bases; bases outside gene matches: 10. The CDR3 consists of 15 residues. The germline CDR1 and CDR2 sequences are LNHDA and SQIVND (reference sequence). The CDR3 nucleotides read TGTGCCAGTAGTCCCCGGTCTAGCGGGAGTCGCGAGCAGTACTTC. It translates to CASSPRSSGSREQYF.

The rearrangement uses TRBV28 and TRBJ2-3, with 10 bases aligning to TRBD1. Germline V gene sequence: CDR1 MDHEN, CDR2 SYDVKM. This CDR3 has 17 amino acids. V shed 4 bases, J shed 5 bases, and the junction held 12 bases outside the gene matches. CDR3 loop: CASSSRDRGPSGDTQYF. CDR3 nucleotides: TGTGCCAGCAGTTCCCGGGACAGGGGCCCTTCTGGAGATACGCAGTATTTT.

The chain combines TRBV24-1 with TRBJ2-2; the match to TRBD2 covers 14 bases. Germline loops: CDR1 KGHDR, CDR2 SFDVKD. Losses at the gene ends were 3 bases for V and 0 bases for J; bases not matched to a gene: 8. The CDR3 extends over 20 amino acids. The CDR3 region has the DNA TGTGCCACCAGTGATCCCGGGACTAGCGGGAGAGGGGCGAACACCGGGGAGCTGTTTTTT. It translates to CATSDPGTSGRGANTGELFF.

The genes are TRBV19 and TRBJ2-6, with 7 bases that match TRBD1. Germline values: CDR1 LNHDA, CDR2 SQIVND (reference sequence). V lost 4 bases, J lost 2 bases, and 8 bases stayed unmatched. The length of the CDR3 is 17 residues. CDR3 residues: CASSTPRGRTGANVLTF. As DNA, the CDR3 is TGTGCCAGTAGTACCCCTAGGGGGCGGACTGGGGCCAACGTCCTGACTTTC.

CDR3 region: CASSLSRGREGQPNTGELFF. In DNA, the CDR3 is TGTGCCAGCAGTTTAAGTCGCGGGCGGGAGGGCCAACCCAACACCGGGGAGCTGTTTTTT. The chain employs TRBV27 and TRBJ2-2, with TRBD2 matching 9 bases. The CDR3 length is 20 residues. The germline gives CDR1 MNHEY, CDR2 SMNVEV (reference sequence). The V and J ends lost 2 bases and 2 bases, in that order; junction bases with no gene match: 15.

This chain uses TRBV28 with TRBJ2-1; 10 bases align to TRBD2. V lost 5 bases, J lost 4 bases, and 2 bases stayed unmatched. The CDR3 loop spans 14 amino acids. Germline assignment: CDR1 MDHEN and CDR2 SYDVKM. In DNA, the CDR3 is TGTGCCAGCAGTCCAGCGGGAGGGTACAATGAGCAGTTCTTC. Amino acids: CASSPAGGYNEQFF.

The chain couples TRBV19 to TRBJ2-1; 11 bases map to TRBD2. The V segment lost 7 bases and the J segment 7 bases; nucleotides outside the gene matches: 3. Per germline, CDR1 LNHDA and CDR2 SQIVND (reference sequence). This CDR3 has 13 amino acids. The CDR3 is CASTTSGRNEQFF. The CDR3 bases are TGTGCCAGTACTACTAGCGGGAGAAATGAGCAGTTCTTC.

The chain joins TRBV6-2 or TRBV6-3 to TRBJ2-2, with D perhaps matching TRBD1 (6 bases). Trimming cost V 5 bases and J 3 bases, with 13 bases left between them. The germline CDR1 and CDR2 sequences are MNHEY and SVGEGT. The CDR3 is made up of 15 amino acids. CDR3 amino acids: CASSMGRGYTGELFF. CDR3 sequence (DNA): TGTGCCAGCAGTATGGGCAGGGGTTACACCGGGGAGCTGTTTTTT.

The genes are TRBV30 and TRBJ1-1; D gene unclear. CDR1 and CDR2 (germline): GTSNPN, SVGIG (reference sequence). The CDR3 is made up of 11 amino acids. Trimming shortened V by 3 bases and J by 6 bases, and 8 bases separated the two germline ends. The CDR3 loop is CAWRLYPEAFF. In nucleotides, the CDR3 is TGTGCCTGGAGACTTTATCCTGAAGCTTTCTTT.

V usage is TRBV11-2 and J usage is TRBJ2-3, with a possible D match to TRBD2 (5 bases). Trimming shortened V by 4 bases and J by 0 bases, and 11 bases separated the two germline ends. The CDR3 has 15 residues. The germline V gene has CDR1 SGHAT and CDR2 FQNNGV. The CDR3 here is CASSSLGVSTDTQYF. The DNA for the CDR3 is TGTGCCAGCAGCTCCCTCGGGGTTAGCACAGATACGCAGTATTTT.

The chain uses TRBV21-1 and TRBJ2-7; TRBD2 was called by the table and not checked on the DNA. TRBV21-1 is designated a pseudogene. The CDR3 covers 13 residues. The CDR3 DNA reads TGTGCCAGCAGCAAGACTAGCGGCTACGAGCAGTACTTC. Translation: CASSKTSGYEQYF.

This clone appeared once. The chain combines TRBV7-2 with TRBJ2-7; TRBD2 aligns across 8 bases. The trim removed 1 base at V and 5 bases at J, leaving 16 bases unmatched. This CDR3 spans 18 amino acids. From germline, CDR1 is SGHTA and CDR2 FQGNSA. This CDR3 is CASSLGQGWSGRFNEQYF. The CDR3 nucleotides read TGTGCCAGCAGCTTAGGTCAGGGTTGGAGCGGGAGATTCAACGAGCAGTACTTC. Using reference TRBV7-2 and TRBJ2-7 for the parts outside the CDR3, the full variable domain is GAGVSQSPSNKVTEKGKDVELRCDPISGHTALYWYRQSLGQGLEFLIYFQGNSAPDKSGLPSDRFSAERTGGSVSTLTIQRTQQEDSAVYLCASSLGQGWSGRFNEQYFGPGTRLTVT.

V usage is TRBV5-1 and J usage is TRBJ1-2; D is unclear. The CDR3 length is 14 residues. Trimming stripped 7 bases from V and 0 bases from J, with 13 bases between. Germline V gene sequence: CDR1 SGHRS, CDR2 YFSETQ. The DNA of the CDR3 is TGCGCCAGCCCGTTATGCGACTCTAACTATGGCTACACCTTC. It translates to CASPLCDSNYGYTF.

This clone was detected a few times. The chain is built from TRBV27 and TRBJ1-1; 7 bases are a match to TRBD1. The CDR3 consists of 15 residues. V shed 5 bases, J shed 5 bases, and the junction held 11 bases outside the gene matches. CDR1 MNHEY and CDR2 SMNVEV come from the germline V gene (reference sequence). The CDR3 sequence: CASSPLDRVATEAFF. CDR3 DNA: TGTGCCAGCAGTCCATTAGACAGGGTGGCGACTGAAGCTTTCTTT.

The gene calls are TRBV19 and TRBJ1-1, with 8 positions matching TRBD1. The J segment lost 2 bases and the V segment lost 4 bases, leaving 6 bases of the junction unmatched. Germline CDR1 is LNHDA and CDR2 is SQIVND (reference sequence). CDR3 length: 15 amino acids. The CDR3 nucleotides are TGTGCCAGTAGTACGAAGGACAGGGTTAACACTGAAGCTTTCTTT. Amino acids: CASSTKDRVNTEAFF.

This chain joins TRBV7-8 and TRBJ1-4, with a weak D call TRBD1 (5 bases). Trimming shortened V by 5 bases and J by 13 bases, and 14 bases separated the two germline ends. CDR1 and CDR2 (germline): SGHVS, FQNEAQ. The CDR3 spans 12 residues. Here the CDR3 DNA reads TGTGCCAGCAGCCAGGGTCCCGGGGGACTGTTTTTT. Translated, it gives CASSQGPGGLFF.

The chain couples TRBV7-8 to TRBJ1-5; maybe TRBD1 (5 bases). V gave up 5 bases and J gave up 5 bases, with 16 bases separating them. The CDR3 sequence is 15 residues long. Germline CDR1 and CDR2: SGHVS and FQNEAQ. CDR3 DNA sequence: TGTGCCAGCAGCCGAGGTCGGGGGAGCGATCAGCCCCAGCATTTT. It is translated as CASSRGRGSDQPQHF.

V and J are TRBV27 and TRBJ1-2; D remains unclear. V was trimmed by 1 base and J by 8 bases, leaving 14 bases between them. Per germline, CDR1 MNHEY and CDR2 SMNVEV (reference sequence). The CDR3 has 14 residues. The CDR3: CASSLFFGAVGYTF. In nucleotides, the CDR3 is TGTGCCAGCAGTTTATTCTTCGGTGCGGTGGGCTACACCTTC.

The CDR3 nucleotides are TGTGCCAGCAGCTTATTACTAGCGGGAGGCCGCGCCGGGGAGCTGTTTTTT. It translates to CASSLLLAGGRAGELFF. The chain uses TRBV7-9 and TRBJ2-2; 12 positions agree with TRBD2. The ends lost 2 bases at V and 6 bases at J; junction bases unmatched: 7. The CDR3 consists of 17 residues. The V gene's germline CDR1 is SEHNR and CDR2 FQNEAQ (reference sequence).

V is TRBV3-1 (or the pseudogene TRBV3-2) and J is TRBJ1-3, with D perhaps TRBD1 (6 bases). The germline gives CDR1 LGHDT, CDR2 YNNKEL (reference sequence). CDR3 length: 14 residues. V gave up 4 bases and J gave up 0 bases, with 7 bases separating them. CDR3 nucleotide sequence: TGTGCCAGCAGCCTGACAGGCTCTGGAAACACCATATATTTT. It encodes CASSLTGSGNTIYF.

The gene calls are TRBV28 and TRBJ2-1; D is possibly TRBD2 (5 bases). Germline lookup yields CDR1 MDHEN and CDR2 SYDVKM. V lost 7 bases to trimming and J lost 6 bases, with 13 bases between them. This CDR3 is 13 amino acids long. DNA for the CDR3: TGTGCCAGCACTCCTCGGGGAAGCAATGAGCAGTTCTTC. Amino acid sequence: CASTPRGSNEQFF.